A selection of T cell receptor beta chains follows, all from one sample in a study of blood T cell repertoires in COVID-19. Clones were read by immunoSEQ multiplex PCR, and TCRdb kept only the in-frame ones, dropping some. This repertoire shows just over 650,000 clones, 90% found once; its top ten account for roughly 0.25%. The sample consisted of peripheral blood. The receptors come from a woman between 18 and 29 years old with acute or convalescent COVID-19. Each CDR3 is given with its conserved first and last residue. A D gene is named only where the DNA matches it firmly. The size entry is marked missing in some rows and otherwise reads once, few, many or a size class.

V gene: TRBV11-2; clone size: NA; D gene: TRBD1; J gene: TRBJ1-1; CDR3 protein: CASSPIRGRRTEAFF; CDR3 DNA: TGTGCCAGCAGCCCCATAAGGGGGCGTCGGACTGAAGCTTTCTTT
V gene: TRBV23-1; clone size: NA; D gene: NA; J gene: TRBJ2-2; CDR3 protein: CASSQSKSCLSNTGELFF; CDR3 DNA: TGCGCCAGCAGTCAATCGAAATCGTGTCTATCGAACACCGGGGAGCTGTTTTTT
V gene: TRBV4-1; clone size: NA; D gene: NA; J gene: TRBJ1-2; CDR3 protein: CASSQGVGLGYTF; CDR3 DNA: TGCGCCAGCAGCCAAGGAGTTGGGCTAGGCTACACCTTC
V gene: TRBV10-2; clone size: NA; D gene: NA; J gene: TRBJ1-5; CDR3 protein: CASSEGDGGQPQHF; CDR3 DNA: TGCGCCAGCAGTGAGGGAGACGGCGGGCAGCCCCAGCATTTT
V gene: TRBV28; clone size: NA; D gene: NA; J gene: TRBJ2-3; CDR3 protein: CASSLISQKLPQYF; CDR3 DNA: TGTGCCAGCAGTTTAATTAGCCAAAAACTTCCGCAGTATTTT
V gene: TRBV24-1; clone size: NA; D gene: TRBD1; J gene: TRBJ1-2; CDR3 protein: CATSDPDRAYGYTF; CDR3 DNA: TGTGCCACCAGTGATCCCGACAGGGCCTATGGCTACACCTTC
V gene: TRBV9; clone size: NA; D gene: NA; J gene: TRBJ1-4; CDR3 protein: CASSVGQVATNEKLFF; CDR3 DNA: TGTGCCAGCAGCGTAGGCCAGGTTGCAACTAATGAAAAACTGTTTTTT
V gene: TRBV5-1; clone size: NA; D gene: TRBD1; J gene: TRBJ2-7; CDR3 protein: CASSTGQGGAYEQYF; CDR3 DNA: TGCGCCAGCAGCACGGGACAGGGTGGGGCCTACGAGCAGTACTTC
V gene: TRBV3-1/TRBV3-2; clone size: NA; D gene: NA; J gene: TRBJ2-1; CDR3 protein: CASSQATAQFF; CDR3 DNA: TGTGCCAGCAGCCAAGCCACTGCGCAGTTCTTC
V gene: TRBV4-1; clone size: NA; D gene: TRBD1; J gene: TRBJ1-2; CDR3 protein: CASSPGQGELYGYTF; CDR3 DNA: TGCGCCAGCAGCCCGGGACAGGGCGAACTCTATGGCTACACCTTC
V gene: TRBV10-3; clone size: NA; D gene: NA; J gene: TRBJ2-1; CDR3 protein: CAISPALGHRYNEQFF; CDR3 DNA: TGTGCCATCAGTCCAGCTTTGGGACACCGCTACAATGAGCAGTTCTTC
V gene: TRBV30; clone size: few; D gene: TRBD1; J gene: TRBJ1-2; CDR3 protein: CAWSVLPRGREYYGYTF; CDR3 DNA: TGTGCCTGGAGTGTACTCCCCAGGGGGCGTGAGTACTATGGCTACACCTTC
V gene: TRBV5-6; clone size: NA; D gene: TRBD1; J gene: TRBJ1-4; CDR3 protein: CASSLWDRVIGEKLFF; CDR3 DNA: TGTGCCAGCAGCTTGTGGGACAGGGTGATAGGTGAAAAACTGTTTTTT